One sample yielded the 31 T cell receptor beta chains listed below, sequenced in a study of T cells after yellow fever vaccination. One entry per CDR3 protein results from TCRdb running MiXCR on the 5' RACE reads. The sample contains about 310,000 distinct CDR3 sequences, around 3.6% of which appear only once. The source was PBMCs, collected on the day of the yellow fever booster vaccination. The receptors shown here come from a man in his late teens or twenties who received the YFV17D yellow fever vaccine.

This clonotype was seen a handful of times. In DNA form, the CDR3 reads TGTGCCAGCAGTCGAGGACTAGCGGGTTTAATCTACTTC. Its protein product is CASSRGLAGLIYF. The chain couples TRBV6-5 to TRBJ2-4; the match to TRBD2 covers 11 bases. The trim removed 5 bases at V and 16 bases at J, leaving 10 bases unmatched. The germline CDR1 and CDR2 sequences are MNHEY and SVGAGI. CDR3 size: 13 residues.

This clonotype turned up a few times. The chain couples TRBV5-1 to TRBJ2-2; unclear D gene. There are 16 residues in the CDR3. The V end was cut by 2 bases, the J end by 2 bases, with 13 bases between. Germline assignment: CDR1 SGHRS and CDR2 YFSETQ. The CDR3 sequence: CASSLRPGDNTGELFF. The CDR3 DNA reads TGCGCCAGCAGCTTAAGACCCGGTGATAACACCGGGGAGCTGTTTTTT.

The chain recombines TRBV5-1 with TRBJ2-7; possibly TRBD1 or TRBD2 for D (6 bases each). This CDR3 contains 14 residues. Trimming left V 0 bases short and J 4 bases short, with 11 bases between. The germline CDR1 and CDR2 sequences are SGHRS and YFSETQ. The DNA for the CDR3 is TGCGCCAGCAGCTTGGTACAGGGAGGATACGAGCAGTACGTC. Translated: CASSLVQGGYEQYV.

This clonotype was picked up many times. This rearrangement joins TRBV5-1 to TRBJ2-1; 8 bases line up with TRBD2. The trim removed 4 bases at V and 3 bases at J, leaving 9 bases unmatched. The CDR3 is made up of 16 amino acids. Germline V gene lookup returns CDR1 SGHRS and CDR2 YFSETQ. CDR3 DNA sequence: TGCGCCAGCAGCGGGATCGGGACTAGGAACTACAATGAGCAGTTCTTC. This gives the protein CASSGIGTRNYNEQFF.

Only a few counts were recorded for this clonotype. The chain joins TRBV12-3 or TRBV12-4 to TRBJ2-5; no reliable D call. The CDR3 is 13 amino acids. V was shortened by 6 bases and J by 7 bases, with 15 bases between the two germline ends. The CDR3 DNA reads as TGTGCCAGCAGCCTCGTCGGTATAGGGACCCAGTACTTC. It yields the protein CASSLVGIGTQYF.

This clonotype was detected only a few times. The chain recombines TRBV30 with TRBJ2-7; 9 bases fit TRBD1. V gave up 7 bases and J gave up 5 bases; unmatched junction bases: 3. CDR3 length equals 11 residues. Germline V lookup: CDR1 GTSNPN, CDR2 SVGIG (reference sequence). As DNA, the CDR3 is TGTGCCTCGGACAGGGGCAACGAGCAGTACTTC. This encodes CASDRGNEQYF.

This clonotype has ten or more counts. The chain links TRBV7-9 to TRBJ2-2; D gene unclear. Germline CDR1 and CDR2: SEHNR and FQNEAQ (reference sequence). The ends were cut back, 5 bases at V and 5 bases at J, with 3 bases in the middle. The CDR3 runs to 11 residues. The CDR3 sequence: CASSITGELFF. The CDR3 bases are TGTGCCAGCAGCATTACCGGGGAGCTGTTTTTT.

Only a few counts were recorded for this clonotype. V and J are TRBV29-1 and TRBJ2-1; no clear D. V was clipped by 7 bases and J by 4 bases, with 14 bases between them. Germline lookup yields CDR1 SQVTM and CDR2 ANQGSEA. The CDR3 runs to 13 residues. This CDR3 is CSATRRTYNEQFF. The CDR3 coding sequence is TGCAGCGCTACCCGCCGTACGTACAATGAGCAGTTCTTC.

This clonotype was seen only a few times. A junction end diverges from the germline sequence, so it may reflect a read error. The chain is built from TRBV4-1 and TRBJ1-2; the D gene is possibly TRBD1 (6 bases). The CDR3 has 15 amino acids. CDR1 MGHRA and CDR2 YSYEKL come from the germline V gene. The CDR3 sequence: CASSEDVSGAYGYTF. CDR3 DNA sequence: TGCGCCAGCAGCGAAGACGTGTCAGGGGCCTATGGCTACACCTTC.

This clonotype came up a few times. The chain has TRBV7-2 and TRBJ1-2; D gene ambiguous. Germline-derived CDR1 and CDR2 are SGHTA and FQGNSA. CDR3 size: 12 residues. V lost 1 base, J lost 5 bases, and 5 bases lay in between. The CDR3 DNA reads as TGTGCCAGCAGCTTAGAAAGATATGGCTACACCTTC. Residues: CASSLERYGYTF. The variable domain in full, with the rest retrieved from reference TRBV7-2 and TRBJ1-2, is GAGVSQSPSNKVTEKGKDVELRCDPISGHTALYWYRQSLGQGLEFLIYFQGNSAPDKSGLPSDRFSAERTGGSVSTLTIQRTQQEDSAVYLCASSLERYGYTFGSGTRLTVV.

The chain joins TRBV29-1 to TRBJ1-1; 7 bases align to TRBD1. The CDR3 is 13 residues long. The V and J ends lost 6 bases and 5 bases, in that order; junction bases with no gene match: 9. Germline CDR1 is SQVTM and CDR2 is ANQGSEA. CDR3 amino acids: CSVGDSEGTEAFF. CDR3 nucleotide sequence: TGCAGCGTGGGGGACAGTGAGGGGACTGAAGCTTTCTTT.

This clonotype was counted at least ten times. CDR3 sequence (DNA): TGTGCCAGCAGCCACCGGGGCCAAAACACTGAAGCTTTCTTT. It encodes CASSHRGQNTEAFF. This chain uses TRBV3-1 with TRBJ1-1, with D possibly being TRBD1 (5 bases). Per germline, CDR1 LGHDT and CDR2 YNNKEL (reference sequence). V lost 3 bases and J 2 bases, leaving 10 bases between the germline ends. CDR3 length equals 14 residues.

The table lists this clonotype with many counts. The chain uses TRBV6-5 and TRBJ1-1; a possible D gene is TRBD1 (5 bases). Germline V lookup: CDR1 MNHEY, CDR2 SVGAGI. With 0 bases removed from V and 8 bases from J, the gap between germline ends came to 10 bases. This CDR3 has 13 amino acids. CDR3 in amino acids: CASSYSGAREAFF. The CDR3 nucleotides read TGTGCCAGCAGTTACTCCGGGGCACGAGAAGCTTTCTTT.

This clonotype was observed at least ten times. This CDR3 is CASRAGGTDTQYF. The DNA for the CDR3 is TGTGCCAGCAGGGCAGGGGGCACAGATACGCAGTATTTT. The gene calls are TRBV5-5 and TRBJ2-3, with D possibly TRBD1 on 6 matching bases. The V gene's germline CDR1 is SGHKS and CDR2 YYEKEE (reference sequence). Trimming removed 5 bases from V and 1 base from J, with 8 bases in between. The CDR3 sequence is 13 residues long.

This clonotype was seen only a few times. The rearrangement joins TRBV7-9 to TRBJ2-4, with TRBD1 identical over 9 bases. CDR1 SEHNR and CDR2 FQNEAQ come from the germline V gene (reference sequence). Germline trimming cut 4 bases from V and 1 base from J; bases unmatched to any gene: 5. The CDR3 sequence is 16 residues long. For the CDR3, the DNA is TGTGCCAGCAGCTCCTACAGGGGGCTCGCCAAAAACATTCAGTACTTC. This translates into CASSSYRGLAKNIQYF.

The chain couples TRBV20-1 to TRBJ2-2; D is possibly TRBD2 (6 bases). Trimming shortened V by 5 bases and J by 5 bases, and 9 bases separated the two germline ends. The CDR3 sequence is 12 residues long. Per germline, CDR1 DFQATT and CDR2 SNEGSKA (reference sequence). The CDR3 spells CSARDSTGELFF. DNA for the CDR3: TGCAGTGCTCGGGACTCGACCGGGGAGCTGTTTTTT.

This clonotype came up many times. The CDR3 loop reads CASSLLSGGTDTQYF. CDR3 coding DNA: TGTGCCAGCAGCTTATTGAGCGGGGGTACAGATACGCAGTATTTT. V usage is TRBV7-2 and J usage is TRBJ2-3, with TRBD2 identical over 8 bases. In germline, CDR1 is SGHTA, CDR2 FQGNSA. The V and J ends lost 2 bases and 3 bases, in that order; junction bases with no gene match: 4. This CDR3 is built from 15 residues.

This clonotype was picked up many times. V is TRBV20-1 and J is TRBJ2-1, with a weak D call TRBD2 (6 bases). The CDR3 is made up of 12 amino acids. Germline loops: CDR1 DFQATT, CDR2 SNEGSKA (reference sequence). The V end lost 6 bases, the J end lost 6 bases, and 12 bases lay between the germline ends. CDR3 sequence reads: CSAGPSANEQFF. The CDR3 coding sequence is TGCAGTGCCGGACCTAGCGCCAATGAGCAGTTCTTC.

This clonotype was found a few times. This chain connects TRBV6-5 to TRBJ2-2; no clear D. This CDR3 region has 13 residues. Trimming removed 0 bases at V and 7 bases at J, with 6 bases between. CDR1 and CDR2 (germline): MNHEY, SVGAGI. The CDR3 region is CASSYSSFGELFF. The CDR3 DNA reads TGTGCCAGCAGTTACTCGAGTTTCGGGGAGCTGTTTTTT.

This clonotype was recorded many times. The chain has TRBV6-1 and TRBJ1-6; no firm D call. Germline V gene data show CDR1 as MNHNS and CDR2 as SASEGT. This CDR3 contains 13 residues. V dropped 2 bases and J dropped 9 bases, with 8 bases sitting between them. For the CDR3, the DNA is TGTGCCAGCAGTGAATTGTCGATTTCACCCCTCCACTTT. It codes for CASSELSISPLHF.

The chain joins TRBV2 to TRBJ2-7; TRBD2 is a possible D gene (6 bases). The CDR3 has 13 residues. Trimming cost V 5 bases and J 2 bases, with 10 bases left between them. CDR1 SNHLY and CDR2 FYNNEI come from the germline V gene. Here the CDR3 DNA reads TGTGCCAGCAGTAGGGACTTCACCTACGAGCAGTACGTC. Amino acid sequence: CASSRDFTYEQYV.

This clonotype appeared a few times. The rearrangement links TRBV29-1 to TRBJ1-1; 7 nucleotides match TRBD1. The CDR3 is 13 residues long. The germline V gene encodes CDR1 SQVTM and CDR2 ANQGSEA. The J segment lost 1 base and the V segment lost 5 bases, leaving 4 bases of the junction unmatched. The CDR3 DNA is TGCAGCGTTAGGACAGGAGAGAACACTGAAGCTTTCTTT. Translation: CSVRTGENTEAFF.

In this sample, this clonotype turned up a few times. The genes are TRBV6-1 and TRBJ1-5, with D possibly being TRBD1 (6 bases). This CDR3 contains 16 residues. CDR1 is MNHNS, CDR2 SASEGT, per germline. Trimming cost V 1 base and J 3 bases, with 13 bases left between them. The CDR3 bases are TGTGCCAGCAGTGAAGTGGCAGGGGCAGACAATCAGCCCCAGCATTTT. This encodes CASSEVAGADNQPQHF.

This clonotype was detected many times. The chain combines TRBV5-1 with TRBJ2-5; 9 nucleotides line up with TRBD2. V shed 5 bases and J 4 bases; nucleotides not matched to a gene: 3. Germline V CDR1 and CDR2: SGHRS, YFSETQ. CDR3 length: 13 amino acids. In DNA form, the CDR3 reads TGCGCCAGCAGTTATAGCGGGGGAGAGACCCAGTACTTC. Protein: CASSYSGGETQYF.

This chain links TRBV6-5 with TRBJ2-3, with D perhaps matching TRBD2 (6 bases). The germline gives CDR1 MNHEY, CDR2 SVGAGI. CDR3 length: 16 residues. Trimming left V 4 bases short and J 5 bases short, with 19 bases between. In nucleotides, the CDR3 is TGTGCCAGCAGTTGGGACTCCGGGAGCGGCAGAGATACGCAGTATTTT. It encodes CASSWDSGSGRDTQYF.

This clonotype was seen many times. The chain employs TRBV29-1 and TRBJ2-3, with D unresolved. Per the germline V gene, CDR1 is SQVTM and CDR2 is ANQGSEA. V lost 3 bases and J 15 bases, leaving 13 bases between the germline ends. The CDR3 runs 10 residues. This CDR3 is CSVEFPTTYF. CDR3 coding DNA: TGCAGCGTTGAGTTCCCGACCACTTATTTT.

This clonotype was counted many times. This rearrangement joins TRBV28 to TRBJ1-3; D is undetermined. The V gene lost 4 bases and the J gene lost 12 bases, with 10 bases spanning the gap. CDR1 MDHEN and CDR2 SYDVKM come from the germline V gene. The CDR3 covers 11 residues. CDR3 loop: CASSWMGFIYF. For the CDR3, the DNA is TGTGCCAGCAGTTGGATGGGGTTCATATATTTT.

This clonotype was seen repeatedly, ten times or more. The V call is TRBV27, the J call TRBJ2-5; D remains ambiguous. The CDR3 runs to 14 residues. The germline V gene has CDR1 MNHEY and CDR2 SMNVEV (reference sequence). The ends were cut back, 7 bases at V and 1 base at J, with 13 bases in the middle. CDR3 nucleotide sequence: TGTGCCAGCAAAACGATGGCAGTCCAAGAGACCCAGTACTTC. Protein: CASKTMAVQETQYF.

This clonotype was counted ten times or more. This chain links TRBV5-6 with TRBJ1-1; D is ambiguous. With 4 bases removed from V and 1 base from J, the gap between germline ends came to 11 bases. Germline CDR1 reads SGHDT; CDR2 reads YYEEEE. This CDR3 region has 14 residues. The CDR3 loop reads CASSVRRWNTEAFF. In nucleotides, the CDR3 is TGTGCCAGCAGCGTCAGACGGTGGAACACTGAAGCTTTCTTT.

This clonotype has a count of ten or more. The gene calls are TRBV29-1 and TRBJ2-3; 12 bases are shared with TRBD2. CDR1 SQVTM and CDR2 ANQGSEA come from the germline V gene. V lost 8 bases and J lost 5; bases outside the gene matches: 8. The CDR3 has 14 amino acids. CDR3 region: CSLRLAGVEDTQYF. CDR3 in DNA: TGCAGCTTAAGACTAGCGGGGGTAGAAGATACGCAGTATTTT.

This clonotype was seen ten or more times. The chain has TRBV4-2 and TRBJ2-7, with 7 bases lining up with TRBD1. The CDR3 runs 15 residues. V lost 4 bases and J lost 2; bases outside the gene matches: 8. Germline V gives CDR1 LGHNA, CDR2 YNFKEQ. CDR3 in DNA: TGTGCCAGCAGCCCCCCGGGACAGAGTCCCTACGAGCAGTACTTC. This translates into CASSPPGQSPYEQYF.